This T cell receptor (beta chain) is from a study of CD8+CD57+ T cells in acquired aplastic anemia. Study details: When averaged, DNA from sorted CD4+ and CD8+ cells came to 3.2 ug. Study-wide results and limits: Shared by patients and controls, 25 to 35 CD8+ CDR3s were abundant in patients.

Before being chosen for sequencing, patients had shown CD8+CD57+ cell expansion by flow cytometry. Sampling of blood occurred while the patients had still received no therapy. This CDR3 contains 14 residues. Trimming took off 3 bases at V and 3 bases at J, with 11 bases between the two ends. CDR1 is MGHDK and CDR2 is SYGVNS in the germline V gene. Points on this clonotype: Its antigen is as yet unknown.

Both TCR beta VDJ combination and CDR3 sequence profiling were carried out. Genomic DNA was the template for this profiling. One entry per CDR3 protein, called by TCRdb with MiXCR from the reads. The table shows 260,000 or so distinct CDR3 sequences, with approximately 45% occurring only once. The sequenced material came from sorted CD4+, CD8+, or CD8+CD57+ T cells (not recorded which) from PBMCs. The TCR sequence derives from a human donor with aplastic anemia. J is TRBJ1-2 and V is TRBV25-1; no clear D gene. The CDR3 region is CASSEREGHYGYTF. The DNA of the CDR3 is TGTGCCAGCAGTGAGAGGGAGGGTCACTATGGCTACACCTTC.